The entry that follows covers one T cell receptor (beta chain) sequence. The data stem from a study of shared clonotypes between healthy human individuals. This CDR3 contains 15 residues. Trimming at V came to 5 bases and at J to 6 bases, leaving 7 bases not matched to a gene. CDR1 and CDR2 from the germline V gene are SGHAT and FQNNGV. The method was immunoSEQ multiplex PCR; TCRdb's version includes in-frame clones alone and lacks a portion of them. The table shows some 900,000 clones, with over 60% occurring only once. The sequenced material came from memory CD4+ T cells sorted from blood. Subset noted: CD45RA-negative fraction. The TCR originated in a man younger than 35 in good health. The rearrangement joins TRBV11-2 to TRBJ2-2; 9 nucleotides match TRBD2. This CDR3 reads CASSISGSVAGELFF. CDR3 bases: TGTGCCAGCAGCATTAGCGGGAGTGTGGCCGGGGAGCTGTTTTTT.